This T cell receptor beta chain was captured in a study of glioma-infiltrating T cells. In its sample, this clonotype was seen many times. Antigen unknown. Regarding the study as a whole: Tissue and blood shared very few CDR3 sequences.

Trimming cost V 8 bases and J 3 bases, with 16 bases left between them. CDR1 is SEHNR and CDR2 is FQNEAQ in the germline V gene (reference sequence). The CDR3 consists of 14 residues. Amplification of TCR alpha and beta CDR3 regions from RNA used iRepertoire nested multiplex PCR. One-step reverse transcription and amplification started from about 100-400 ng of tissue mRNA or PBMC total RNA. Each CDR3 protein gets one entry after TCRdb re-called the multiplex PCR reads with MiXCR. The table lists roughly 20,000 distinct CDR3 sequences, 20% to 25% of them singletons. The sequence was obtained from a human donor with low-grade glioma or glioblastoma, undergoing nonglioma brain surgery, or in good health (not recorded which). The genes are TRBV7-9 and TRBJ2-5; TRBD1 is a possible D gene (6 bases). What was sequenced was glioma tissue, nonneoplastic brain tissue, or PBMCs (not recorded which). CDR3 in DNA: TGTGCCAGCTCCATCCACAGGGATGAAGAGACCCAGTACTTC. The encoded protein is CASSIHRDEETQYF.